These 23 T cell receptor beta chains originate from one sample sequenced in a study of technical replicates of blood from several donors. The assay was immunoSEQ multiplex PCR, and TCRdb's table has in-frame clones only and misses some. This table has over 70,000 clones, just under 95% appearing once. Sequenced sample: T cells isolated from PBMCs. These receptors were obtained from a human donor in good health.

The chain has TRBV27 and TRBJ2-7; D is possibly TRBD2 (5 bases). Trimming left V 0 bases short and J 0 bases short, with 9 bases between. The CDR3 sequence is 15 residues long. The V gene's germline CDR1 is MNHEY and CDR2 SMNVEV (reference sequence). The CDR3: CASSLSLATSYEQYF. In DNA, the CDR3 is TGTGCCAGCAGTTTATCGCTAGCTACCTCCTACGAGCAGTACTTC.

This sequence joins TRBV28 and TRBJ2-7; no definite D call. Germline CDR1 and CDR2: MDHEN and SYDVKM. V shed 6 bases and J shed 4 bases, with 10 bases lying between them. The CDR3 covers 12 residues. CDR3 in DNA: TGTGCCAGCAGGGCCGGAGATTACGAGCAGTACTTC. Protein: CASRAGDYEQYF.

This chain links TRBV6-1 with TRBJ1-5, with 7 bases fitting TRBD1. CDR1 and CDR2 from the germline V gene are MNHNS and SASEGT. V lost 5 bases and J lost 1; bases outside the gene matches: 5. The CDR3 spans 15 residues. The CDR3 loop reads CASSRAGGSNQPQHF. The CDR3 coding sequence is TGTGCCAGCAGTCGAGCAGGGGGGAGCAATCAGCCCCAGCATTTT.

The J gene is TRBJ1-1, the V gene TRBV28; 10 bases line up with TRBD1. The CDR3 spans 15 residues. Trimming cost V 6 bases and J 4 bases; bases outside gene matches: 8. Germline V lookup: CDR1 MDHEN, CDR2 SYDVKM. DNA of the CDR3: TGTGCCAGCAGCGCCGGGACAGGGGAGCTCACTGAAGCTTTCTTT. Its translation: CASSAGTGELTEAFF.

The chain couples TRBV7-2 to TRBJ2-5, with D tentatively TRBD2 (5 bases). Trimming cost V 6 bases and J 7 bases, with 21 bases left between them. CDR1 is SGHTA, CDR2 FQGNSA, per germline. This CDR3 is built from 15 residues. CDR3 coding DNA: TGTGCCAGCAGAAGTATTAGCGCGGATCTAGGGACCCAGTACTTC. It encodes CASRSISADLGTQYF. Combining the CDR3 with reference TRBV7-2 and TRBJ2-5 gives the whole variable domain GAGVSQSPSNKVTEKGKDVELRCDPISGHTALYWYRQSLGQGLEFLIYFQGNSAPDKSGLPSDRFSAERTGGSVSTLTIQRTQQEDSAVYLCASRSISADLGTQYFGPGTRLLVL.

The chain couples TRBV7-7 to TRBJ2-1; D is possibly TRBD2 (5 bases). V lost 4 bases to trimming and J lost 7 bases, with 17 bases between them. Germline-derived CDR1 and CDR2 are SSHAT and FNYEAQ (reference sequence). There are 15 residues in the CDR3. The CDR3 DNA sequence: TGTGCCAGCAGCTCTGGCGTGAGCACGGGAAATGAGCAGTTCTTC. This codes for CASSSGVSTGNEQFF.

The chain uses TRBV19 and TRBJ2-7; weak D call: TRBD1 (5 bases). Germline values: CDR1 LNHDA, CDR2 SQIVND (reference sequence). The CDR3 runs to 14 residues. V gave up 7 bases and J gave up 2 bases, with 15 bases separating them. The DNA for the CDR3 is TGTGCCAGTAAGGGTGGAGACAGTCCCTACGAGCAGTACTTC. Translating it yields CASKGGDSPYEQYF.

The chain carries TRBV2 and TRBJ2-7; 7 nucleotides line up with TRBD2. The germline V gene has CDR1 SNHLY and CDR2 FYNNEI. J gave up 4 bases and V 7 bases, and 10 bases lay outside the gene matches. CDR3 size: 14 residues. The CDR3 loop is CASTRETSRYEQYF. CDR3 DNA sequence: TGTGCCAGCACCCGGGAGACTAGCCGGTACGAGCAGTACTTC.

The gene calls are TRBV6-5 and TRBJ2-5; possible D gene TRBD1, 5 bases. The CDR3 is made up of 14 amino acids. Germline CDR1 and CDR2: MNHEY and SVGAGI. V lost 0 bases and J 6 bases, leaving 11 bases between the germline ends. The CDR3 is CASSYSGAEKTQYF. CDR3 DNA sequence: TGTGCCAGCAGTTACTCAGGGGCGGAAAAGACCCAGTACTTC.

J is TRBJ1-1 and V is TRBV28; 10 bases are shared with TRBD1. With V trimmed by 5 bases and J by 5 bases, 5 bases remained unmatched. Germline V gene data show CDR1 as MDHEN and CDR2 as SYDVKM. This CDR3 contains 14 residues. For the CDR3, the DNA is TGTGCCAGCAGTCCTGGACAGGGGGGGACTGAAGCTTTCTTT. It is translated as CASSPGQGGTEAFF.

The rearrangement links TRBV5-1 to TRBJ1-1; possible D gene TRBD1, 5 bases. CDR3 length equals 15 residues. Per the germline V gene, CDR1 is SGHRS and CDR2 is YFSETQ. V lost 0 bases to trimming and J lost 4 bases, with 13 bases between them. CDR3 region: CASSLVSPGSTEAFF. CDR3 DNA sequence: TGCGCCAGCAGCTTGGTATCCCCAGGGTCCACTGAAGCTTTCTTT. Full variable domain (remainder filled in from reference TRBV5-1 and TRBJ1-1): KAGVTQTPRYLIKTRGQQVTLSCSPISGHRSVSWYQQTPGQGLQFLFEYFSETQRNKGNFPGRFSGRQFSNSRSEMNVSTLELGDSALYLCASSLVSPGSTEAFFGQGTRLTVV.

The chain links TRBV9 to TRBJ1-4, with TRBD1 matching 8 bases. The germline CDR1 and CDR2 sequences are SGDLS and YYNGEE. The CDR3 runs 14 residues. V was pared by 4 bases and J by 8 bases, with 7 bases of the junction left unmatched. The CDR3 DNA follows: TGTGCCAGCAGCCTTATGGACAGGGAGGAAAAACTGTTTTTT. Translation: CASSLMDREEKLFF.

The chain is built from TRBV14 and TRBJ1-1; 7 positions match TRBD1. Per the germline V gene, CDR1 is SGHDN and CDR2 is FVKESK. There are 15 residues in the CDR3. V trimming: 1 base; J trimming: 10 bases; junction bases outside the gene matches: 12. The CDR3 loop is CASSQAQENRGTAFF. The CDR3 nucleotides are TGTGCCAGCAGCCAAGCCCAAGAGAACAGGGGTACAGCTTTCTTT.

The chain is built from TRBV6-1 and TRBJ2-3, with 8 bases matching TRBD2. Unmatched junction bases numbered 2, after V lost 3 bases and J lost 3 bases. Germline lookup yields CDR1 MNHNS and CDR2 SASEGT. The CDR3 covers 14 residues. The CDR3, as DNA: TGTGCCAGCAGTGATAGCGGGATTACAGATACGCAGTATTTT. Amino acids: CASSDSGITDTQYF.

The genes are TRBV7-9 and TRBJ2-3; 8 nucleotides line up with TRBD2. Germline V gene sequence: CDR1 SEHNR, CDR2 FQNEAQ (reference sequence). The V segment lost 5 bases and the J segment 2 bases; nucleotides outside the gene matches: 6. This CDR3 comprises 15 residues. The CDR3 is CASSTRAGDTDTQYF. The CDR3 DNA is TGTGCCAGCAGCACCCGAGCGGGAGACACAGATACGCAGTATTTT.

This chain links TRBV11-3 with TRBJ1-1, with a possible D match to TRBD1 (6 bases). Germline V gene lookup returns CDR1 SGHNT and CDR2 YENEEA. V lost 8 bases to trimming and J lost 5 bases, with 15 bases between them. The CDR3 length is 13 residues. The CDR3 nucleotides read TGTGCCAGCGGGGATACAGGGTGGACTGAAGCTTTCTTT. Protein sequence: CASGDTGWTEAFF.

The chain couples TRBV7-3 to TRBJ2-1; 7 bases are shared with TRBD2. Looked up from germline, CDR1 is SGHTA and CDR2 is FQGTGA. With 5 bases clipped from V and 6 bases from J, the junction kept 7 bases outside the gene matches. CDR3 length: 14 residues. The DNA of the CDR3 is TGTGCCAGCAGCATCCACGGGAGGAGCAATGAGCAGTTCTTC. Protein: CASSIHGRSNEQFF. The whole variable domain, remainder taken from reference TRBV7-3 and TRBJ2-1, is GAGVSQTPSNKVTEKGKYVELRCDPISGHTALYWYRQSLGQGPEFLIYFQGTGAADDSGLPNDRFFAVRPEGSVSTLKIQRTERGDSAVYLCASSIHGRSNEQFFGPGTRLTVL.

The chain carries TRBV5-1 and TRBJ2-7; maybe TRBD1 (6 bases). This CDR3 comprises 14 residues. Germline CDR1 is SGHRS and CDR2 is YFSETQ. V shed 0 bases and J shed 1 base, with 8 bases lying between them. CDR3 protein: CASSLAGASYEQYF. CDR3 DNA: TGCGCCAGCAGCTTGGCAGGGGCGTCCTACGAGCAGTACTTC.

The gene calls are TRBV15 and TRBJ1-4, with D perhaps matching TRBD1 (5 bases). Trimming took off 3 bases at V and 1 base at J, with 6 bases between the two ends. Germline-derived CDR1 and CDR2 are LNHNV and YYDKDF (reference sequence). The CDR3 sequence is 14 residues long. DNA for the CDR3: TGTGCCACCAGCAGGACAGAAACTAATGAAAAACTGTTTTTT. It yields the protein CATSRTETNEKLFF.

V is TRBV27 and J is TRBJ2-1; 7 bases align to TRBD1. The CDR3 is 12 amino acids. The ends lost 6 bases at V and 15 bases at J; junction bases unmatched: 11. The germline CDR1 and CDR2 sequences are MNHEY and SMNVEV (reference sequence). The CDR3 DNA is TGTGCCAGCAGCGACAGGGTTAGCGCCGGGTTCTTC. This sequence encodes CASSDRVSAGFF.

V and J are TRBV5-4 and TRBJ2-7; the match to TRBD1 covers 7 bases. CDR1 is SGHNT and CDR2 is YYREEE in the germline V gene (reference sequence). The CDR3 contains 12 residues. Losses at the gene ends were 2 bases for V and 4 bases for J; bases not matched to a gene: 0. Here the CDR3 reads CASSLQGYEQYF. The CDR3 region has the DNA TGTGCCAGCAGCTTACAGGGGTACGAGCAGTACTTC.

V is TRBV10-3 and J is TRBJ2-1, with 7 bases matching TRBD2. CDR1 ENHRY and CDR2 SYGVKD come from the germline V gene. CDR3 length: 15 residues. The trim removed 2 bases at V and 7 bases at J, leaving 8 bases unmatched. Here the CDR3 reads CAISEGRERMNEQFF. CDR3 DNA: TGTGCCATCAGTGAGGGGCGGGAGAGGATGAATGAGCAGTTCTTC.

This clone was seen a few times. The chain has TRBV7-9 and TRBJ1-5; 8 positions match TRBD1. Trimming took 1 base from V and 5 from J; bases not matched to a gene: 4. Germline V lookup: CDR1 SEHNR, CDR2 FQNEAQ (reference sequence). The CDR3 consists of 15 residues. This chain's CDR3 is CASSLVGTGHQPQHF. DNA for the CDR3: TGTGCCAGCAGCTTAGTTGGGACAGGTCATCAGCCCCAGCATTTT.